This TCR beta chain was captured by sequencing in a study of blood T cell repertoires in COVID-19. Study at large: PBMCs, B-cell-depleted T cells, or T cells provided the cDNA or gDNA that made up the material.

This clone was observed once. Germline V lookup: CDR1 MRHNA, CDR2 SNTAGT. Trimming stripped 6 bases from V and 2 bases from J, with 10 bases between. The CDR3 spans 13 residues. Methods used by the authors: For nucleated cells, counts were estimated from reference gene primer amplification. Generated by immunoSEQ multiplex PCR, the TCRdb table keeps only in-frame clones and is missing some. The V and J calls and clone size come from that table; D and trimming were worked out from the DNA. Of 90,000 or so clones in the sample, roughly nine tenths are singletons; the top ten hold about 1.8%. This chain links TRBV6-4 with TRBJ1-1; no definite D call. Sequencing was done on a sample of peripheral blood. This TCR was recovered from a human donor with active COVID-19. The donor label of this sample is uncertain. CDR3 residues: CASRERHNTEAFF. In DNA, the CDR3 is TGTGCCAGCAGGGAAAGACACAACACTGAAGCTTTCTTT.